One sample yielded the 9 T cell receptor beta chains listed below, sequenced in a study of early T cells in non-severe SARS-CoV-2 infection. TCRdb itself ran the 5' RACE reads through MiXCR, one entry per CDR3 protein. Of 50,000 to 65,000 distinct CDR3 sequences listed, around 13% are singletons. The sequenced sample consisted of whole blood. Source of these receptors: an adult who was a healthcare worker with PCR-confirmed SARS-CoV-2 infection or an uninfected control (not recorded which).

This clonotype appeared many times. The V call is TRBV19, the J call TRBJ2-3; 10 nucleotides line up with TRBD1. The CDR3 loop spans 13 amino acids. V lost 9 bases and J lost 3; bases outside the gene matches: 3. Germline V lookup: CDR1 LNHDA, CDR2 SQIVND (reference sequence). The DNA for the CDR3 is TGTGCCAGCCGGGACAGGGGAACAGATACGCAGTATTTT. Translating gives CASRDRGTDTQYF.

At least ten counts were recorded for this clonotype. This chain uses TRBV11-2 with TRBJ1-1; tentative D call: TRBD1 (6 bases). Between the trimmed V and J ends, which lost 3 bases and 13 bases, there was a span of 18 bases. CDR3 size: 13 residues. Germline V gene lookup returns CDR1 SGHAT and CDR2 FQNNGV. CDR3 amino acids: CASSFPGGAAVFF. The CDR3 DNA is TGTGCCAGCAGCTTCCCTGGGGGGGCGGCTGTTTTCTTT.

This clonotype was counted a few times. V and J are TRBV3-1 and TRBJ1-3, with a weak D call TRBD1 (5 bases). The germline V and J ends were trimmed by 1 base and 2 bases, with 9 bases remaining between them. The CDR3 runs 15 residues. The V gene's germline CDR1 is LGHDT and CDR2 YNNKEL (reference sequence). CDR3 loop: CASSQGQYTGNTIYF. As DNA, the CDR3 is TGTGCCAGCAGCCAAGGACAGTATACTGGAAACACCATATATTTT.

A few counts support this clonotype. This chain joins TRBV10-3 and TRBJ1-2; a weak D match, TRBD1 (5 bases). The V gene lost 8 bases and the J gene lost 2 bases, with 9 bases spanning the gap. CDR3 length equals 12 residues. Germline assignment: CDR1 ENHRY and CDR2 SYGVKD. In DNA, the CDR3 is TGTGCCATCGCGGAGGGGAACTATGGCTACACCTTC. The encoded protein is CAIAEGNYGYTF.

This clonotype came up many times. DNA of the CDR3: TGCAGCGCCCAGCCGACAGGTCCTTCGGGGCAGTACTTC. It yields the protein CSAQPTGPSGQYF. V and J are TRBV29-1 and TRBJ2-7; D is perhaps TRBD1 (6 bases). Germline V lookup: CDR1 SQVTM, CDR2 ANQGSEA. CDR3 length equals 13 residues. Trimming left V 7 bases short and J 9 bases short, with 22 bases between.

This clonotype was seen repeatedly, ten times or more. The chain couples TRBV20-1 to TRBJ2-1, with D tentatively TRBD2 (7 bases). Germline assignment: CDR1 DFQATT and CDR2 SNEGSKA (reference sequence). Between the trimmed V and J ends, which lost 2 bases and 2 bases, there was a span of 13 bases. The CDR3 consists of 15 residues. The chain's CDR3 is CSARIRGGAYNEQFF. Written as DNA, the CDR3 is TGCAGTGCTAGAATTCGAGGGGGGGCCTACAATGAGCAGTTCTTC.

This clonotype has a count of ten or more. The chain is built from TRBV27 and TRBJ1-6; maybe TRBD1 (5 bases). Germline V gene lookup returns CDR1 MNHEY and CDR2 SMNVEV (reference sequence). The CDR3 is 17 amino acids. V was clipped by 2 bases and J by 13 bases, with 24 bases between them. The CDR3 DNA reads as TGTGCCAGCAGTTTAGGATCGTGGAGTGGGGGTCGGTGGCCCCTCCACTTT. This translates into CASSLGSWSGGRWPLHF.

The chain recombines TRBV7-9 with TRBJ2-1, with 11 bases aligning to TRBD2. Germline values: CDR1 SEHNR, CDR2 FQNEAQ (reference sequence). The CDR3 contains 17 residues. Trimming took 0 bases from V and 7 from J; bases not matched to a gene: 8. The CDR3 sequence: CASSLAPTSGGGNEQFF. The CDR3 DNA is TGTGCCAGCAGCTTAGCGCCTACTAGCGGGGGAGGTAATGAGCAGTTCTTC.

This clonotype was detected many times. V usage is TRBV3-1 and J usage is TRBJ1-6; D unresolved. Germline V gene sequence: CDR1 LGHDT, CDR2 YNNKEL (reference sequence). Between the trimmed V and J ends, which lost 1 base and 3 bases, there was a span of 7 bases. CDR3 length: 15 residues. CDR3 protein: CASSQGGDYNSPLHF. The CDR3 coding sequence is TGTGCCAGCAGCCAAGGCGGGGACTATAATTCACCCCTCCACTTT.